These 9 T cell receptor beta chains originate from one sample sequenced in a study of control samples from healthy donors and cancer patients. Assay used: immunoSEQ multiplex PCR; TCRdb lists only in-frame clones, some missing. The sample consists of about 140,000 clones, approximately 92% of them appearing once. The specimen was blood. The receptors originated from a man aged 25-40 years in good health.

The chain employs TRBV5-6 and TRBJ2-7, with a tentative D call TRBD1 (5 bases). The CDR3 length is 14 residues. Trimming cost V 2 bases and J 1 base, with 10 bases left between them. Germline V gives CDR1 SGHDT, CDR2 YYEEEE. CDR3: CASSLAGLSYEQYF. The CDR3 nucleotides are TGTGCCAGCAGCTTAGCAGGGCTGTCCTACGAGCAGTACTTC.

This sequence joins TRBV3-1 (or the pseudogene TRBV3-2) and TRBJ2-2; tentatively, D is TRBD1 (6 bases). CDR3 size: 16 residues. V lost 0 bases and J 5 bases, leaving 13 bases between the germline ends. Germline loops: CDR1 LGHDT, CDR2 YNNKEL (reference sequence). The CDR3 loop reads CASSQEAGALTGELFF. The CDR3 DNA reads TGTGCCAGCAGCCAAGAGGCAGGGGCCCTGACCGGGGAGCTGTTTTTT.

The chain has TRBV5-6 and TRBJ2-7, with no clear D. Germline lookup yields CDR1 SGHDT and CDR2 YYEEEE. CDR3 size: 15 residues. The V and J ends lost 2 bases and 2 bases respectively, with 14 bases between them. The CDR3 DNA is TGTGCCAGCAGCTTTGTTTTCGAAGGAGCCTACGAGCAGTACTTC. Its translation is CASSFVFEGAYEQYF.

The chain joins TRBV20-1 to TRBJ1-2, with D uncertain. This CDR3 comprises 14 residues. Per germline, CDR1 DFQATT and CDR2 SNEGSKA (reference sequence). V lost 3 bases to trimming and J lost 1 base, with 12 bases between them. In DNA form, the CDR3 reads TGCAGTGCTAGTACGGTTCTGGTTAACTATGGCTACACCTTC. Translating it yields CSASTVLVNYGYTF.

The chain combines TRBV6-4 with TRBJ2-1, with TRBD2 matching 10 bases. CDR1 is MRHNA and CDR2 is SNTAGT in the germline V gene. V was pared by 2 bases and J by 4 bases, with 2 bases of the junction left unmatched. This CDR3 has 15 residues. In nucleotides, the CDR3 is TGTGCCAGCAGTGACCTAGCGGGAGAGTACAATGAGCAGTTCTTC. Encoded protein: CASSDLAGEYNEQFF.

The chain employs TRBV29-1 and TRBJ1-2; D call uncertain. The germline CDR1 and CDR2 sequences are SQVTM and ANQGSEA. This CDR3 is built from 13 residues. V was pared by 6 bases and J by 0 bases, with 11 bases between. Written as DNA, the CDR3 is TGCAGCGTGGGAGGCCTAGCTAACTATGGCTACACCTTC. Its protein is CSVGGLANYGYTF. Full variable domain (outside the CDR3, taken from reference TRBV29-1 and TRBJ1-2): SAVISQKPSRDICQRGTSLTIQCQVDSQVTMMFWYRQQPGQSLTLIATANQGSEATYESGFVIDKFPISRPNLTFSTLTVSNMSPEDSSIYLCSVGGLANYGYTFGSGTRLTVV.

The chain combines TRBV30 with TRBJ1-2; D is possibly TRBD1 (6 bases). Germline assignment: CDR1 GTSNPN and CDR2 SVGIG (reference sequence). This CDR3 spans 12 amino acids. Trimming removed 4 bases from V and 1 base from J, with 7 bases in between. This CDR3 is CAWTGDNYGYTF. DNA of the CDR3: TGTGCCTGGACAGGGGATAACTATGGCTACACCTTC.

V usage is TRBV2 and J usage is TRBJ1-1, with D perhaps TRBD1 (6 bases). From germline, CDR1 is SNHLY and CDR2 FYNNEI. CDR3 size: 14 residues. V was cut by 2 bases and J by 7 bases, with 14 bases left in between. The CDR3 region has the DNA TGTGCCAGCAGTGAATTAAGGGCAGGGGATGAAGCTTTCTTT. Translated, it gives CASSELRAGDEAFF. Variable domain in full (rest from reference TRBV2 and TRBJ1-1): EPEVTQTPSHQVTQMGQEVILRCVPISNHLYFYWYRQILGQKVEFLVSFYNNEISEKSEIFDDQFSVERPDGSNFTLKIRSTKLEDSAMYFCASSELRAGDEAFFGQGTRLTVV.

The chain employs TRBV10-3 and TRBJ1-2; D may be TRBD1 (6 bases). CDR1 is ENHRY, CDR2 SYGVKD, per germline. There are 14 residues in the CDR3. V shed 4 bases and J shed 6 bases, with 15 bases lying between them. This CDR3 reads CAISGDRGLNGYTF. The DNA of the CDR3 is TGTGCCATCAGTGGAGATCGGGGGCTTAATGGCTACACCTTC.